The rows below give T cell receptor beta chains drawn from one sample of a study of human T cells and chemical hapten exposure. One entry per CDR3 protein, called by TCRdb with MiXCR from the RACE reads. Of tens of thousands of distinct CDR3 sequences listed, 9.5% to 10% were seen once; the top ten hold nearly 10%. The sample was whole blood, taken in connection with sensitization to the hapten diphenylcyclopropenone (DPC). These receptors were taken from a middle-aged man with alopecia areata. Some clones in this sample may be carry-over from other donors' samples. Both conserved end residues are part of each CDR3. The D gene is left open where the match is weak. Clone size is given for some rows only: seen once, a few or many times, or a class if the clone is expanded.

j_gene | abundance | d_gene | v_gene | CDR3aa | CDR3nt
TRBJ1-1 | few | TRBD1 | TRBV7-2 | CASSQPGDRENTEAFF | TGTGCCAGCAGTCAACCAGGGGACAGGGAGAACACTGAAGCTTTCTTT
TRBJ2-1 | many | TRBD2 | TRBV7-2 | CASSTSSGRAPVF | TGTGCCAGCAGCACAAGTAGCGGGAGGGCCCCAGTCTTC
TRBJ2-4 | few | NA | TRBV3-1 | CASSRVGTKNIQYF | TGTGCCAGCAGCCGGGTCGGGACCAAAAACATTCAGTACTTC
TRBJ2-1 | many | NA | TRBV21-1 | CASSNTSGSCNEQFF | TGTGCCAGCAGCAATACTAGCGGGAGTTGCAATGAGCAGTTCTTC
TRBJ1-1 | few | TRBD1 | TRBV5-1 | CASRTGTSGTGAFF | TGCGCCAGCAGGACCGGGACATCCGGGACAGGGGCTTTCTTT
TRBJ2-3 | NA | NA | TRBV11-1 | CASSLAGWTDTQYF | TGTGCCAGCAGCTTAGCGGGATGGACAGATACGCAGTATTTT
TRBJ2-7 | many | TRBD2 | TRBV27 | CASSSPSGSSYEQYF | TGTGCCAGCAGTTCCCCTAGCGGGTCCTCCTACGAGCAGTACTTC
TRBJ1-6 | many | NA | TRBV9 | CASSVTGDNSPLHF | TGTGCCAGCAGCGTTACGGGCGATAATTCACCCCTCCACTTT
TRBJ2-7 | few | NA | TRBV6-1 | CASSESGLYEQYF | TGTGCCAGCAGTGAGTCGGGACTGTACGAGCAGTACTTC
TRBJ2-3 | NA | TRBD2 | TRBV20-1 | CSAGETGTRRITDTQYF | TGCAGTGCTGGAGAAACCGGGACTAGGAGGATCACAGATACGCAGTATTTT
TRBJ1-6 | NA | NA | TRBV12-3/TRBV12-4 | CASSPLNSPLHF | TGTGCCAGCAGTCCCCTGAATTCACCCCTCCACTTT
TRBJ2-3 | NA | NA | TRBV7-8 | CASSPTDTQYF | TGTGCCAGCTCCCCCACGGATACGCAGTATTTT
TRBJ2-1 | many | TRBD2 | TRBV7-2 | CASSAGGGYNEQFF | TGTGCCAGCAGCGCAGGCGGGGGATACAATGAGCAGTTCTTC
TRBJ2-1 | few | TRBD1 | TRBV7-9 | CASSLGDRGSEQFF | TGTGCCAGCAGCTTAGGAGACAGGGGCAGTGAGCAGTTCTTC
TRBJ2-5 | many | NA | TRBV11-2 | CASSFGRNGQETQYF | TGTGCCAGCAGCTTTGGGCGGAACGGGCAAGAGACCCAGTACTTC
TRBJ1-1 | NA | NA | TRBV7-8 | CASRLRVDTEAFF | TGTGCCAGCAGACTACGGGTTGACACTGAAGCTTTCTTT
TRBJ2-7 | few | NA | TRBV19 | CASSRDGGPGGYEQYF | TGTGCCAGTAGTAGGGATGGGGGCCCCGGCGGCTACGAGCAGTACTTC
TRBJ1-5 | many | NA | TRBV28 | CASRDLSNQPQHF | TGTGCCAGCAGGGACCTCAGCAATCAGCCCCAGCATTTT
TRBJ2-7 | NA | TRBD2 | TRBV19 | CASSIQLAGVGEQYF | TGTGCCAGTAGTATCCAACTAGCGGGAGTAGGCGAGCAGTACTTC
TRBJ2-4 | many | NA | TRBV28 | CASSLSQLGGVMAKNIQYF | TGTGCCAGCAGTTTATCCCAATTGGGGGGCGTAATGGCCAAAAACATTCAGTACTTC
TRBJ2-2 | many | NA | TRBV7-9 | CASSSTPGLTAPFSTGELFF | TGTGCCAGCAGCTCAACCCCGGGACTCACAGCACCCTTCTCGACCGGGGAGCTGTTTTTT
TRBJ2-7 | NA | NA | TRBV12-3/TRBV12-4 | CASSAQGSSYEQYF | TGTGCCAGCAGTGCCCAGGGGAGCTCCTACGAGCAGTACTTC
TRBJ2-2 | many | NA | TRBV5-1 | CASSLATLGTGELFF | TGCGCCAGCAGCTTGGCGACTTTAGGGACCGGGGAGCTGTTTTTT
TRBJ2-7 | few | TRBD1 | TRBV6-6 | CASSPGQFYEQYF | TGTGCCAGCAGCCCGGGACAGTTCTACGAGCAGTACTTC
TRBJ2-5 | NA | NA | TRBV10-3 | CAISDVNSETQYF | TGTGCCATCAGTGATGTGAATTCGGAGACCCAGTACTTC
TRBJ2-4 | few | NA | TRBV7-9 | CASSLEEDSGAKNIQYF | TGTGCCAGCAGCTTAGAGGAAGATTCGGGGGCCAAAAACATTCAGTACTTC
TRBJ2-3 | many | NA | TRBV19 | CASSIFAFGDTQYF | TGTGCCAGTAGTATATTCGCTTTTGGAGATACGCAGTATTTT
TRBJ2-2 | NA | NA | TRBV2 | CASGIGAYGELFF | TGTGCCAGCGGCATTGGAGCATACGGGGAGCTGTTTTTT
TRBJ1-4 | NA | NA | TRBV20-1 | CSARDPRQATNEKLFF | TGCAGTGCTAGGGACCCCCGCCAGGCAACTAATGAAAAACTGTTTTTT
TRBJ2-2 | few | TRBD2 | TRBV20-1 | CSAKRGPNTGELFF | TGCAGTGCTAAGCGGGGCCCGAACACCGGGGAGCTGTTTTTT
TRBJ2-6 | many | NA | TRBV15 | CATSRVPSNVLTF | TGTGCCACCAGCAGAGTGCCGAGCAACGTCCTGACTTTC
TRBJ2-2 | once | TRBD2 | TRBV28 | CASETSGRDTGELFF | TGTGCCAGTGAAACTAGCGGGAGGGACACCGGGGAGCTGTTTTTT
TRBJ2-5 | few | NA | TRBV4-1 | CASSQDPRLSPETQYF | TGCGCCAGCAGCCAAGATCCTAGATTGTCACCAGAGACCCAGTACTTC
TRBJ2-1 | many | NA | TRBV27 | CASSVGGSYNEQFF | TGTGCCAGCAGTGTGGGGGGCTCCTACAATGAGCAGTTCTTC
TRBJ2-3 | many | TRBD1 | TRBV29-1 | CSADRVGTDTQYF | TGCAGCGCGGACAGGGTCGGCACAGATACGCAGTATTTT
TRBJ2-1 | NA | NA | TRBV2 | CASVSDSSQYNEQFF | TGTGCCAGCGTAAGCGACAGTTCCCAATACAATGAGCAGTTCTTC
TRBJ2-3 | many | NA | TRBV28 | CASSLLDRTDTQYF | TGTGCCAGCAGTTTGTTAGACCGCACAGATACGCAGTATTTT
TRBJ2-3 | many | TRBD2 | TRBV12-3/TRBV12-4 | CASGLAGGDTQYF | TGTGCCAGCGGATTAGCGGGAGGGGATACGCAGTATTTT
TRBJ2-2 | many | NA | TRBV7-6 | CASSPSGPNTGELFF | TGTGCCAGCAGCCCCTCCGGACCGAACACCGGGGAGCTGTTTTTT
TRBJ2-1 | NA | TRBD2 | TRBV6-2/TRBV6-3 | CASSPSTSLQQFF | TGTGCCAGCAGTCCCTCGACTAGCCTGCAACAGTTCTTC
TRBJ2-3 | NA | TRBD1 | TRBV6-1 | CASSENEGALPDTQYF | TGTGCCAGCAGTGAAAACGAGGGGGCCTTGCCAGATACGCAGTATTTT
TRBJ2-1 | medium-sized | NA | TRBV20-1 | CSARDAANEQFF | TGCAGTGCTAGAGATGCGGCCAATGAGCAGTTCTTC
TRBJ2-1 | many | TRBD2 | TRBV24-1 | CATSESGRPQAEQFF | TGTGCCACCAGTGAGAGCGGGAGGCCCCAGGCAGAGCAGTTCTTC
TRBJ2-5 | many | TRBD1 | TRBV3-1 | CASTGGSYQETQYF | TGTGCCAGCACAGGGGGCTCGTACCAAGAGACCCAGTACTTC
TRBJ1-5 | many | NA | TRBV18 | CASSAGGGNQPQHF | TGTGCCAGCTCGGCGGGAGGAGGCAATCAGCCCCAGCATTTT
TRBJ1-5 | NA | NA | TRBV10-2 | CASSEYRQPQHF | TGCGCCAGCAGTGAGTACCGGCAGCCCCAGCATTTT
TRBJ1-5 | many | NA | TRBV6-6 | CASSYSRGRIISNQPQHF | TGTGCCAGCAGTTACTCGAGGGGACGGATCATTAGCAATCAGCCCCAGCATTTT
TRBJ1-5 | many | TRBD1 | TRBV6-2/TRBV6-3 | CASSYMGQGAGGNQPQHF | TGTGCCAGCAGTTACATGGGACAGGGGGCTGGGGGCAATCAGCCCCAGCATTTT
TRBJ1-1 | many | NA | TRBV7-2 | CASSLGPRRRGTNTEAFF | TGTGCCAGCAGCTTAGGCCCGAGGAGGAGGGGAACGAACACTGAAGCTTTCTTT
TRBJ2-3 | few | TRBD2 | TRBV20-1 | CSARLAGITDTQYF | TGCAGTGCTCGTCTAGCGGGGATCACAGATACGCAGTATTTT
TRBJ2-4 | many | TRBD2 | TRBV20-1 | CSAREGGRRDIQYF | TGCAGTGCTAGAGAAGGCGGGAGGCGGGACATTCAGTACTTC
TRBJ2-7 | NA | NA | TRBV28 | CASSLQSDEQYF | TGTGCCAGCAGTTTGCAGTCTGACGAGCAGTACTTC
TRBJ1-6 | many | NA | TRBV2 | CASSVQQRDYSPLHF | TGTGCCAGCAGTGTGCAGCAGAGGGACTATTCACCCCTCCACTTT
TRBJ1-3 | few | TRBD1 | TRBV25-1 | CASSEGQGNTIYF | TGTGCCAGCAGTGAAGGACAGGGGAACACCATATATTTT